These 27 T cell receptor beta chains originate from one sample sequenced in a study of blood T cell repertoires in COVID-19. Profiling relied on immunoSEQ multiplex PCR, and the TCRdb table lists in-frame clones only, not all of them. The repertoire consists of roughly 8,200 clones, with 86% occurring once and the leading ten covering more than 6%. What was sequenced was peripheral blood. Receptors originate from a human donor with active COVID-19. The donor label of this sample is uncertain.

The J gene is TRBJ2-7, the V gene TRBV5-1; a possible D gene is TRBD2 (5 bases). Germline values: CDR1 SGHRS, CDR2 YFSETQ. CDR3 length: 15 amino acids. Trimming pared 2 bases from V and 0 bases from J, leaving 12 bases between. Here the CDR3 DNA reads TGCGCCAGCAGCTTTGATGGGAGAAGCTCCTACGAGCAGTACTTC. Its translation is CASSFDGRSSYEQYF.

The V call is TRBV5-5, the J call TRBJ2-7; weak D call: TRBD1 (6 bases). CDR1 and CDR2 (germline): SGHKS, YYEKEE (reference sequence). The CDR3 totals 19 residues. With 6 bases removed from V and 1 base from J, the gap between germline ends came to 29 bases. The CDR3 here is CASTPHEDKGGRRSYEQYF. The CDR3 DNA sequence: TGTGCCAGCACACCCCATGAGGACAAAGGGGGTCGAAGGTCCTACGAGCAGTACTTC.

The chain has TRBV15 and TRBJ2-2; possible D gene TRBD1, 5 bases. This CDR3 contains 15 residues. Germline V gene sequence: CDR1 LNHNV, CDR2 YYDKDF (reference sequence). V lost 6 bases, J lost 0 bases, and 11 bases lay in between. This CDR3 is CATRDRFTNTGELFF. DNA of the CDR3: TGTGCCACCAGAGACAGATTTACGAACACCGGGGAGCTGTTTTTT.

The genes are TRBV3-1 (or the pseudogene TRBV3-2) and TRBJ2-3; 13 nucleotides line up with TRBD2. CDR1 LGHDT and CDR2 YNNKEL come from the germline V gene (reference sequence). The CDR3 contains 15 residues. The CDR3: CKRPGLAGEADTQYF. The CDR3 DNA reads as TGTAAACGACCAGGACTAGCGGGAGAGGCAGATACGCAGTATTTT.

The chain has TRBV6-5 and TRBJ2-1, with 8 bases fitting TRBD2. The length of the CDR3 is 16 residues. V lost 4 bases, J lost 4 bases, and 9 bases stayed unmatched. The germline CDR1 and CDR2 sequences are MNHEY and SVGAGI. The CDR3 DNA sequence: TGTGCCAGCAGTTTTGGACCCGGGACTAGTTACAATGAGCAGTTCTTC. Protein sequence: CASSFGPGTSYNEQFF.

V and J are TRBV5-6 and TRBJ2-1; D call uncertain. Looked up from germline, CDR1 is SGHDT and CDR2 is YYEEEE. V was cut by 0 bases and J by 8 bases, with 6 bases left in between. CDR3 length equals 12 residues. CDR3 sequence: CASSLDSYEQFF. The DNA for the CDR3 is TGTGCCAGCAGCTTGGATAGCTATGAGCAGTTCTTC.

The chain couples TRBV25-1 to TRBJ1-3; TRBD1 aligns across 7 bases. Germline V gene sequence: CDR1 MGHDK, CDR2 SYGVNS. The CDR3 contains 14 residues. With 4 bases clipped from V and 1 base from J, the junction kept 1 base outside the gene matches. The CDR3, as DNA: TGTGCCAGCAGTGGACAGGGATCTGGAAACACCATATATTTT. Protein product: CASSGQGSGNTIYF.

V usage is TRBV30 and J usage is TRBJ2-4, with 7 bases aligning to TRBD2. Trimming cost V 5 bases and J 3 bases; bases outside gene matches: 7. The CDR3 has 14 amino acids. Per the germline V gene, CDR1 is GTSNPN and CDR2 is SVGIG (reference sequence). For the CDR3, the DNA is TGTGCCTGGGGGGCGGGAGTTTACAAAAACATTCAGTACTTC. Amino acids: CAWGAGVYKNIQYF.

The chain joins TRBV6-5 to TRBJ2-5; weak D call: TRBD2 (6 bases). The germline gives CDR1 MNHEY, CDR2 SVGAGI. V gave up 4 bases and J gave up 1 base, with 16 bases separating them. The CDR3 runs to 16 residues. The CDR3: CASSSSGRTTQETQYF. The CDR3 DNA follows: TGTGCCAGCAGTTCCTCGGGGAGGACCACCCAAGAGACCCAGTACTTC.

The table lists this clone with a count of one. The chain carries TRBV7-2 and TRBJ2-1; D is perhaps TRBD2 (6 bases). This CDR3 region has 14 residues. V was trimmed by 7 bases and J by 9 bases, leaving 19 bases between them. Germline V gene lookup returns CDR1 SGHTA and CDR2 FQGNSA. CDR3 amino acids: CASTSRGRAGEQFF. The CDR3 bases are TGTGCCAGCACCTCGCGGGGACGCGCGGGTGAGCAGTTCTTC.

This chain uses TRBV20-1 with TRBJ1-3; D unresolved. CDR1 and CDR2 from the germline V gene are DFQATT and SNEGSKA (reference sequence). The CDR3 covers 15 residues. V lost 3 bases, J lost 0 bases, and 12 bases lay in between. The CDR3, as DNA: TGCAGTGCTAGTCGAGACACCAGCTCTGGAAACACCATATATTTT. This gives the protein CSASRDTSSGNTIYF.

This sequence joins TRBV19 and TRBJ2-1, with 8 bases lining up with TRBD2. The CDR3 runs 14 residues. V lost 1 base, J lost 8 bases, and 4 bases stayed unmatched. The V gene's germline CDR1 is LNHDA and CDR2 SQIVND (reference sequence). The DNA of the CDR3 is TGTGCCAGTAGTATAGCGGGAGGGCTGGATGAGCAGTTCTTC. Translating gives CASSIAGGLDEQFF.

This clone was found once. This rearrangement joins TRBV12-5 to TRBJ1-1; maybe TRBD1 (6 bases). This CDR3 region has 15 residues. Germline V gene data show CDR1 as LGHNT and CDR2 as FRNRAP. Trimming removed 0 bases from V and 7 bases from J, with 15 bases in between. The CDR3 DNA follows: TGTGCTAGTGGTTTGGTACTTGGGGGGGCGTTTGAAGCTTTCTTT. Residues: CASGLVLGGAFEAFF.

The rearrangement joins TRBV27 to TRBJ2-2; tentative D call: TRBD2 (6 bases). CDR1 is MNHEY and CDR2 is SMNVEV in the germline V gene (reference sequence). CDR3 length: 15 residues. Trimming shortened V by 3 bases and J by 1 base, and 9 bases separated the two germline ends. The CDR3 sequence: CASSLGGVNTGELFF. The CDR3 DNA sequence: TGTGCCAGCAGTTTGGGCGGGGTGAACACCGGGGAGCTGTTTTTT.

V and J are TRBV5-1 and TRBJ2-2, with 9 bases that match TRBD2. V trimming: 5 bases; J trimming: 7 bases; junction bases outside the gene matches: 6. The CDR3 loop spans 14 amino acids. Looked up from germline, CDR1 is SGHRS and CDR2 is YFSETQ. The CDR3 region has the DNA TGCGCCAGCAGTAGCGGGAGCGGTGTCGGGGAGCTGTTTTTT. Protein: CASSSGSGVGELFF.

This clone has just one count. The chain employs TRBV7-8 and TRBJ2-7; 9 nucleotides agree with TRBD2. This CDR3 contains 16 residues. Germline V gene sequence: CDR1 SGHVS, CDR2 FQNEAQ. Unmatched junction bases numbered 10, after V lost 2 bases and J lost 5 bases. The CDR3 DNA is TGTGCCAGCAGCTTATCCTTAGCGGGGGCGGCTGACGAGCAGTACGTC. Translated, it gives CASSLSLAGAADEQYV.

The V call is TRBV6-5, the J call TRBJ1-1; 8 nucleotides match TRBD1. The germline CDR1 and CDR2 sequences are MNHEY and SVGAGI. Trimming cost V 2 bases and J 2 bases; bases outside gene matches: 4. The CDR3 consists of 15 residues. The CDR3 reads CASSYLQGGNTEAFF. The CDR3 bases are TGTGCCAGCAGTTACCTACAGGGGGGAAACACTGAAGCTTTCTTT.

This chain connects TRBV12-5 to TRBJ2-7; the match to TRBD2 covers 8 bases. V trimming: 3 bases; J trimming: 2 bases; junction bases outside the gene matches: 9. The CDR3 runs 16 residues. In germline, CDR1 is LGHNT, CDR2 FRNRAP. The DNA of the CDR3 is TGTGCTAGTGGTTTTAATACTCGGGGGGGAACCTACGAGCAGTACTTC. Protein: CASGFNTRGGTYEQYF.

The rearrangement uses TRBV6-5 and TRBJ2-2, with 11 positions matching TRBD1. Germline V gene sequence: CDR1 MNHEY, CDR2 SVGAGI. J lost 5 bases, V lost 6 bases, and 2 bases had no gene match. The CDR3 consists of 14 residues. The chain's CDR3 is CASSRDRGTGELFF. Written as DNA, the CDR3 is TGTGCCAGCAGCCGGGACAGGGGGACCGGGGAGCTGTTTTTT.

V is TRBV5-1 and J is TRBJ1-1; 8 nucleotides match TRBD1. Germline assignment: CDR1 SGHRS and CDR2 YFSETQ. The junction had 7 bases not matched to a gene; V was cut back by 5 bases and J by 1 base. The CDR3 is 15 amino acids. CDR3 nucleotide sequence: TGCGCCAGCAGTCTTCGACAGGGGTCGAACACTGAAGCTTTCTTT. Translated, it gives CASSLRQGSNTEAFF.

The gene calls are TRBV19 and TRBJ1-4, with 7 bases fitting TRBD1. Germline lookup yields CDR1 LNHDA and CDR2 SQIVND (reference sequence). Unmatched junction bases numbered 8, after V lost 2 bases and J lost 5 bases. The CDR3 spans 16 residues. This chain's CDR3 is CASSIYAGTDNEKLFF. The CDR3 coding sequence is TGTGCCAGTAGTATATATGCCGGGACAGACAATGAAAAACTGTTTTTT.

The CDR3 DNA reads as TGTGCCAGCAGAGATAGGGGGACAGGGTTCTACGAGCAGTACTTC. Translated: CASRDRGTGFYEQYF. The chain joins TRBV6-5 to TRBJ2-7; 9 positions match TRBD1. CDR3 length: 15 residues. CDR1 MNHEY and CDR2 SVGAGI come from the germline V gene. V shed 6 bases, J shed 3 bases, and the junction held 9 bases outside the gene matches.

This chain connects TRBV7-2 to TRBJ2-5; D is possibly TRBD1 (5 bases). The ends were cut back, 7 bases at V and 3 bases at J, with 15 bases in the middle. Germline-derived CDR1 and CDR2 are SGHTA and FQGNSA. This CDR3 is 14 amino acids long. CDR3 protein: CASTPRRGKETQYF. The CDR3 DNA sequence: TGTGCCAGCACCCCCAGAAGGGGAAAAGAGACCCAGTACTTC.

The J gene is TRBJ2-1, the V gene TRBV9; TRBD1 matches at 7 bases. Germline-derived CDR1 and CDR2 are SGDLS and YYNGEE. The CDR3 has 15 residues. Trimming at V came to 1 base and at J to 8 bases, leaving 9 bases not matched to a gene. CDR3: CASSVSPGGIHEQFF. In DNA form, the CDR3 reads TGTGCCAGCAGCGTAAGTCCAGGGGGAATCCATGAGCAGTTCTTC.

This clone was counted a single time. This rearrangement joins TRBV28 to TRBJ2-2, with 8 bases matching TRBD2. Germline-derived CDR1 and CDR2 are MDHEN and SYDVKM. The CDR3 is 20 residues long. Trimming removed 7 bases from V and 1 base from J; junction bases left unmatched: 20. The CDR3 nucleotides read TGTGCCAGCATTCCTATCTCATGGCGGGGGGCCTCCCGGAACACCGGGGAGCTGTTTTTT. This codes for CASIPISWRGASRNTGELFF.

The CDR3 reads CASSPRDRGPQHF. CDR3 bases: TGTGCCAGCTCACCACGAGACAGGGGACCCCAGCATTTT. The chain joins TRBV18 to TRBJ1-5; TRBD1 agrees at 8 bases. V lost 1 base, J lost 10 bases, and 3 bases stayed unmatched. Germline CDR1 and CDR2: KGHSH and LQKENI. The CDR3 covers 13 residues.

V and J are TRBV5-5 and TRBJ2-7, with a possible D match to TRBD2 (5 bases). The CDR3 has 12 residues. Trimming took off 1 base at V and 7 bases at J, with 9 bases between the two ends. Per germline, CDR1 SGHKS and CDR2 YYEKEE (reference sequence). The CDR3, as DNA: TGTGCCAGCAGCTTGACCGAGCGGGAGCAGTACTTC. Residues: CASSLTEREQYF.